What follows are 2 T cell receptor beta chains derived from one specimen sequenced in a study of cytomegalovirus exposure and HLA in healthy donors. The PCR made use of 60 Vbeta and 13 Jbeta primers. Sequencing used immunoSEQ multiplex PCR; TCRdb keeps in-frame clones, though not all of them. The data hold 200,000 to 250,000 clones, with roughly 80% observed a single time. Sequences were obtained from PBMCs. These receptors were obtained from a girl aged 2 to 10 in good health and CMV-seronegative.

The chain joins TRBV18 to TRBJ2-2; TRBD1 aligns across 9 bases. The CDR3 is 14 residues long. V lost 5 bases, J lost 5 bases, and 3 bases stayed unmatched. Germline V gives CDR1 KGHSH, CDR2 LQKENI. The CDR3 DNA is TGTGCCAGCTCAAGGGACAGGGATACCGGGGAGCTGTTTTTT. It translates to CASSRDRDTGELFF.

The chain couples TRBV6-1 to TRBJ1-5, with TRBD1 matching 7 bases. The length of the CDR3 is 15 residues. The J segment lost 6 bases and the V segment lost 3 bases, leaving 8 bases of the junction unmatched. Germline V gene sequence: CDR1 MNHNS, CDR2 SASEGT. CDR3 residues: CASSDTQGFGQPQHF. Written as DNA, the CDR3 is TGTGCCAGCAGTGACACACAGGGGTTCGGTCAGCCCCAGCATTTT.